This T cell receptor (beta chain) was observed in a study of response to subunit inactivated influenza vaccine. Regarding the study as a whole: Authors suggested each seasonal flu vaccination may recruit only limited numbers of new T cells.

TCRdb re-called the RT-PCR reads through MiXCR, storing one row per CDR3 protein. The table records roughly 160,000 distinct CDR3 sequences, about 10% of them present only once. In its sample, this clonotype was seen many times. The antigen remains undetermined. The V and J ends lost 3 bases and 0 bases respectively, with 3 bases between them. The germline CDR1 and CDR2 sequences are MGHRA and YSYEKL. The CDR3 has 14 residues. The specimen comprised CD8+ T cells sorted from PBMCs, sampled less than 30 months after vaccination. The chain carries TRBV4-1 and TRBJ1-6, with no clear D. The source of this sequence is a man aged 45 to 75 who received an inactivated influenza vaccine. This CDR3 is CASSHSSYNSPLHF. In DNA, the CDR3 is TGCGCCAGCAGCCACAGCTCCTATAATTCACCCCTCCACTTT.